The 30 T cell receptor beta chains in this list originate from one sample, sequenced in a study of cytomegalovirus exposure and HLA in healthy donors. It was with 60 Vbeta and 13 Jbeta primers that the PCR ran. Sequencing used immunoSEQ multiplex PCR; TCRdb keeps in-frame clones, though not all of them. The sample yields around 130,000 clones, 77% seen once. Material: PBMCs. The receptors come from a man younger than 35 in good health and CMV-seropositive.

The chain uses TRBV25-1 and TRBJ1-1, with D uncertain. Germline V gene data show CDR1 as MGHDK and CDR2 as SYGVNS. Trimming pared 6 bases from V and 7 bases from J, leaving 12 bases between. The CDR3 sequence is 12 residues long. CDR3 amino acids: CASSSEVGEAFF. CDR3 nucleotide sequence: TGTGCCAGCAGCTCCGAGGTCGGTGAAGCTTTCTTT.

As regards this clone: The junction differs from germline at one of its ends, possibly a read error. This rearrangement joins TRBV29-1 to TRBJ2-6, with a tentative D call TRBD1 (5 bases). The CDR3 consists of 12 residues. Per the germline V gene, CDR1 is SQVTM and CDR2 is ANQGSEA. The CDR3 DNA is TGCAGCGTCGTGATTGGGGCCAACGGCCTGACTTTC. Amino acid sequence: CSVVIGANGLTF.

The CDR3 region has the DNA TGTGCCAGCAGCGTTACAGACACCCAGTACTTC. It yields the protein CASSVTDTQYF. V gene TRBV7-9 combines with J gene TRBJ2-5; D ambiguous. V gave up 5 bases and J gave up 8 bases, with 9 bases separating them. Germline V gene data show CDR1 as SEHNR and CDR2 as FQNEAQ (reference sequence). The CDR3 contains 11 residues.

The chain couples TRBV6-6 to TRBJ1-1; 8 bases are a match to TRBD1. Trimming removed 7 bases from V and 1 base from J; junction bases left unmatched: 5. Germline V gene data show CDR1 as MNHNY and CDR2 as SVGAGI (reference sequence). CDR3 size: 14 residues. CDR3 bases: TGTGCCAGCACGGGACAGGACAGGAACACTGAAGCTTTCTTT. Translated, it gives CASTGQDRNTEAFF.

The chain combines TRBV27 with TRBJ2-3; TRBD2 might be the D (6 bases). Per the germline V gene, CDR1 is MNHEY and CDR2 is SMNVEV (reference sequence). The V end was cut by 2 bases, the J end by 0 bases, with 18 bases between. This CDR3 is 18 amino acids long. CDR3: CASSLIGGAILSTDTQYF. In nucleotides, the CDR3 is TGTGCCAGCAGTTTAATCGGCGGGGCCATATTAAGCACAGATACGCAGTATTTT.

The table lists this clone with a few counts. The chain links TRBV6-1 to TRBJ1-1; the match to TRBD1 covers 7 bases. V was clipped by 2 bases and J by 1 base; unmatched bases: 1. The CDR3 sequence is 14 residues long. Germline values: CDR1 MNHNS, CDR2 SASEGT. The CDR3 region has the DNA TGTGCCAGCAGTGAACAGGGGGAGAACACTGAAGCTTTCTTT. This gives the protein CASSEQGENTEAFF.

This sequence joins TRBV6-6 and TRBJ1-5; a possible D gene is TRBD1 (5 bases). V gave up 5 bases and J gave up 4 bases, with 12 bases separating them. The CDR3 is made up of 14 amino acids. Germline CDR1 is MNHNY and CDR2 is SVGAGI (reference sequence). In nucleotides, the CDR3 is TGTGCCAGCAGTCCGACAGTCTCAAATCAGCCCCAGCATTTT. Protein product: CASSPTVSNQPQHF.

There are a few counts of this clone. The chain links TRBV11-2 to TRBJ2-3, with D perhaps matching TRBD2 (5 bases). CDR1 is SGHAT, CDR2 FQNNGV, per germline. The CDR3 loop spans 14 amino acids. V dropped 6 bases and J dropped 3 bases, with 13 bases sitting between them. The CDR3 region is CASSLRRATDTQYF. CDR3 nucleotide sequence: TGTGCCAGCAGTCTCCGGCGGGCTACAGATACGCAGTATTTT.

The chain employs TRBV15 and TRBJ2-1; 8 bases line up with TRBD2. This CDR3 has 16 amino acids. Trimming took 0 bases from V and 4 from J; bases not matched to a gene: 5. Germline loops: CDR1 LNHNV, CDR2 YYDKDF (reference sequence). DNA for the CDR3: TGTGCCACCAGCAGAGATCGGGGGGGCGTATACAATGAGCAGTTCTTC. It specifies CATSRDRGGVYNEQFF.

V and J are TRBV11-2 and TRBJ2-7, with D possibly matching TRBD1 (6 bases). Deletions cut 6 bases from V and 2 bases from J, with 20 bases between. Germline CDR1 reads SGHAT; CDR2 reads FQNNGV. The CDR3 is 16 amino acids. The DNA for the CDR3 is TGTGCCAGCAGGGTCACTGTCAGGGGTTTTCCCTACGAGCAGTACTTC. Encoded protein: CASRVTVRGFPYEQYF. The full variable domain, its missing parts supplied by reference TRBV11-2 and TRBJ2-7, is EAGVAQSPRYKIIEKRQSVAFWCNPISGHATLYWYQQILGQGPKLLIQFQNNGVVDDSQLPKDRFSAERLKGVDSTLKIQPAKLEDSAVYLCASRVTVRGFPYEQYFGPGTRLTVT.

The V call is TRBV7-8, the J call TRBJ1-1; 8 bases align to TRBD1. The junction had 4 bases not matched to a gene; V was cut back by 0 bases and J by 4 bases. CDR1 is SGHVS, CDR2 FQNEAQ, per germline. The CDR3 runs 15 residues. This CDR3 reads CASSLANRGVTEAFF. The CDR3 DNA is TGTGCCAGCAGCTTAGCAAACAGGGGGGTCACTGAAGCTTTCTTT.

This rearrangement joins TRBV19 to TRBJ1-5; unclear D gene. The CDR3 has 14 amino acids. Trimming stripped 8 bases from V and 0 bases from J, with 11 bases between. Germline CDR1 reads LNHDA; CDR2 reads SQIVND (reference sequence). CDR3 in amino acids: CASAPLGSNQPQHF. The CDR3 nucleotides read TGTGCCAGTGCACCCCTAGGTAGCAATCAGCCCCAGCATTTT.

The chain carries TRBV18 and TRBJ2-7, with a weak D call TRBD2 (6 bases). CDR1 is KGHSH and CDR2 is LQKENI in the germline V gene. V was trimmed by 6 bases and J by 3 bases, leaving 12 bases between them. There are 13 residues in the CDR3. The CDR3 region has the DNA TGTGCCAGCTCCCTGAGTAGCGGCTACGAGCAGTACTTC. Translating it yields CASSLSSGYEQYF.

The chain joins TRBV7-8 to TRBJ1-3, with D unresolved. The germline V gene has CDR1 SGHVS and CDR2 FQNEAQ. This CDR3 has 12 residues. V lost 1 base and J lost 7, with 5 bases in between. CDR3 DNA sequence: TGTGCCAGCAGCTTAGATCTGAACACCATATATTTT. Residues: CASSLDLNTIYF.

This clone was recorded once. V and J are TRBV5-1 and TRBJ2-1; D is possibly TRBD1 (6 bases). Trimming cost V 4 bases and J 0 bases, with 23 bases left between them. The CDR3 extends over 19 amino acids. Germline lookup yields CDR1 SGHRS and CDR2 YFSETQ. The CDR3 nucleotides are TGCGCCAGCAGCCCGAACGCGTGGCAGGGGTTCCGCTCCTACAATGAGCAGTTCTTC. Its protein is CASSPNAWQGFRSYNEQFF.

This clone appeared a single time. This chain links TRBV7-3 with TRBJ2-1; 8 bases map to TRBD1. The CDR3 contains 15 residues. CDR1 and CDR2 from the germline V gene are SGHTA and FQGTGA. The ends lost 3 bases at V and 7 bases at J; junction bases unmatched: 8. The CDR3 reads CASSFPSDRENEQFF. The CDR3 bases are TGTGCCAGCAGCTTCCCTTCGGACAGGGAGAATGAGCAGTTCTTC.

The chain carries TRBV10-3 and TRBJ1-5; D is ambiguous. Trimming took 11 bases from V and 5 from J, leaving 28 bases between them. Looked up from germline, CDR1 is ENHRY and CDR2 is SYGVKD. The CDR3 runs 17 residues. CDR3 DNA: TGTGCCGTGGGAGAGGAGGAGGGAGGCGAGAAGGATCAGCCCCAGCATTTT. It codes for CAVGEEEGGEKDQPQHF.

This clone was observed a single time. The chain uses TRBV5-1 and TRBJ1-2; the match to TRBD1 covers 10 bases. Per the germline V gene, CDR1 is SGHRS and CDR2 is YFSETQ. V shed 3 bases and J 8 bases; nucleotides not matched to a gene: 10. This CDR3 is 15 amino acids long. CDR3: CASSSPGTGARGYTF. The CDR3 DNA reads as TGCGCCAGCAGCTCCCCGGGGACAGGGGCGCGGGGCTACACCTTC.

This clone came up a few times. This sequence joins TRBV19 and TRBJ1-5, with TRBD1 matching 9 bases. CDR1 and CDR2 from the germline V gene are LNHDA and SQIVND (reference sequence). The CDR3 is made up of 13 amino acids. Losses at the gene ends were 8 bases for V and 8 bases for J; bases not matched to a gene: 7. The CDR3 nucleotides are TGTGCCAGTGATGGACAGGGGACTAAGCCCCAGCATTTT. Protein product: CASDGQGTKPQHF.

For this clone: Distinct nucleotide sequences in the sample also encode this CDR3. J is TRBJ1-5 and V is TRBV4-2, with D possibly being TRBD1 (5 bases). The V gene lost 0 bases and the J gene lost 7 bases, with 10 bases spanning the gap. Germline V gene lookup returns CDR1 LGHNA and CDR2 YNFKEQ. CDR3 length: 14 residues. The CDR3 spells CASSQEKGWQPQHF. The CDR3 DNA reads TGTGCCAGCAGCCAAGAAAAGGGGTGGCAGCCCCAGCATTTT.

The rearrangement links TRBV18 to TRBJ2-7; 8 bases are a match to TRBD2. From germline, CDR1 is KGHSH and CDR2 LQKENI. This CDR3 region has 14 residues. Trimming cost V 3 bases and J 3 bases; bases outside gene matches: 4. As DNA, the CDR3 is TGTGCCAGCTCACCGCCGGGACTAGGCTACGAGCAGTACTTC. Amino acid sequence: CASSPPGLGYEQYF.

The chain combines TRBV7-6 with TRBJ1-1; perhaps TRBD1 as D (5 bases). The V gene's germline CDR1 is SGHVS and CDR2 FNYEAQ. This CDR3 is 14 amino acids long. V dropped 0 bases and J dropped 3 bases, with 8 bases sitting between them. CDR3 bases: TGTGCCAGCAGCTTAGCTAGGGGTCACACTGAAGCTTTCTTT. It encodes CASSLARGHTEAFF.

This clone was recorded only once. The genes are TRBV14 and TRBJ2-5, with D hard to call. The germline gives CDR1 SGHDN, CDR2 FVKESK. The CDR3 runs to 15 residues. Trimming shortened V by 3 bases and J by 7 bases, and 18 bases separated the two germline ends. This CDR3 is CASSHLGANLVTQYF. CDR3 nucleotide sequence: TGTGCCAGCAGCCACCTTGGAGCGAACCTAGTGACCCAGTACTTC.

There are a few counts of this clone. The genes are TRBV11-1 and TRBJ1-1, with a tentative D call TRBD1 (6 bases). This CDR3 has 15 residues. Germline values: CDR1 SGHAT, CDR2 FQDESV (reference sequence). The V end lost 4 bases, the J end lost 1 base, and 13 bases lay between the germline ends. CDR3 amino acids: CASSSWDNQNTEAFF. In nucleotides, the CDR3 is TGTGCCAGCAGCTCGTGGGACAACCAGAACACTGAAGCTTTCTTT.

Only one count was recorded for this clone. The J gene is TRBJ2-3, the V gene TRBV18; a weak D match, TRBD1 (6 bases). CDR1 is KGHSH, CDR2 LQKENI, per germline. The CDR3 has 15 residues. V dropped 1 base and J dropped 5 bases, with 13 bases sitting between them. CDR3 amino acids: CASSPQGKGGDTQYF. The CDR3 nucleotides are TGTGCCAGCTCACCACAGGGTAAAGGGGGAGATACGCAGTATTTT.

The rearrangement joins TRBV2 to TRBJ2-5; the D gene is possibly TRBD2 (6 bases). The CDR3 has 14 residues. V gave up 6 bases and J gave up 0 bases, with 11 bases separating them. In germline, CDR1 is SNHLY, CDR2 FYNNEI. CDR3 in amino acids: CASRGLSDQETQYF. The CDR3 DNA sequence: TGTGCCAGCAGGGGACTGAGCGACCAAGAGACCCAGTACTTC.

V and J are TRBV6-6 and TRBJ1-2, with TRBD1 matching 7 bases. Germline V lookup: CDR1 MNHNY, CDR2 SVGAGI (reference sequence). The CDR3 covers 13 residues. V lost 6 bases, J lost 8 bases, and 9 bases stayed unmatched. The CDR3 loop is CASRRDRVEGYTF. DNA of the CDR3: TGTGCCAGCAGACGAGACAGGGTGGAGGGCTACACCTTC.

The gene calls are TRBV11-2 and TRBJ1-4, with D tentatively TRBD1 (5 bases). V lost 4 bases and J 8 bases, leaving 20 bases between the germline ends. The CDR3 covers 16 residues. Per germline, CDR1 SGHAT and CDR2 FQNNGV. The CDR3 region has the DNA TGTGCCAGCAGCTCCCTACGCGGGGCCCTCGGGGAAAAACTGTTTTTT. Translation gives CASSSLRGALGEKLFF.

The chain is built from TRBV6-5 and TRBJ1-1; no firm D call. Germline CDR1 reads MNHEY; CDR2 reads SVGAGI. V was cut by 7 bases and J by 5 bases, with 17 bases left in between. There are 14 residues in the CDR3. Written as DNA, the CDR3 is TGTGCCAGCACCCCCTACCCTCAACGGACTGAAGCTTTCTTT. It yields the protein CASTPYPQRTEAFF.

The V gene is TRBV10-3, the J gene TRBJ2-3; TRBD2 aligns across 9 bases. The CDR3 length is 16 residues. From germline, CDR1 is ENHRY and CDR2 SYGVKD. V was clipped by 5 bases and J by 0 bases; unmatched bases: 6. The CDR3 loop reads CAISLGTSKSTDTQYF. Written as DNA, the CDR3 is TGTGCCATCAGTCTTGGGACTAGCAAAAGCACAGATACGCAGTATTTT.